These T cell receptor beta chains were read from a single sample in a study of OX40 agonist ivuxolimab in advanced cancers. Profiled with immunoSEQ multiplex PCR; TCRdb holds only in-frame clones, not every one. The table shows some 50,000 clones, with 87% occurring only once. Specimen: CD4+ or CD8+ T cells sorted from blood, collected in a trial of the OX40 agonist ivuxolimab. All receptors come from an adult with an advanced solid tumor such as melanoma, head and neck, liver or kidney cancer. Both conserved end residues are part of each CDR3. The D gene is left open where the match is weak. The size of a clone is reported for some rows only, either as once, few or many, or as a class for expanded clones.

-	TRBV18	TRBJ1-2	TRBD1	TGTGCCAGCTCTTCGGCAGGGGGCATCGGTGGCTACACCTTC	CASSSAGGIGGYTF
-	TRBV30	TRBJ1-2	-	TGTGCCTGGAGTGGCCGGGACCGGAACTATGGCTACACCTTC	CAWSGRDRNYGYTF
-	TRBV5-4	TRBJ1-2	-	TGTGCCAGCAGCCCGAAAGGGGGTTACTATGGCTACACCTTC	CASSPKGGYYGYTF
-	TRBV11-2	TRBJ2-3	-	TGTGCCAGCGTGCATCCGGGAACAGGCGGTGCAGATACGCAGTATTTT	CASVHPGTGGADTQYF
-	TRBV4-3	TRBJ1-1	-	TGCGCCAGCAGCCGAATCGGACCGAACACTGAAGCTTTCTTT	CASSRIGPNTEAFF
-	TRBV28	TRBJ1-5	-	TGTGCCAGCAGTTTAACAGGGCTCCATAGCAATCAGCCCCAGCATTTT	CASSLTGLHSNQPQHF
-	TRBV6-6	TRBJ1-2	-	TGTGCCAGCAGTTACGGGACACTTACTAACTATGGCTACACCTTC	CASSYGTLTNYGYTF
-	TRBV15	TRBJ1-2	-	TGTGCCACCAGCAGGACAGAGGCCTATGGCTACACCTTC	CATSRTEAYGYTF
-	TRBV5-1	TRBJ2-1	-	TGCGCCAGCAGCGTACAGGGCACCTACAATGAGCAGTTCTTC	CASSVQGTYNEQFF
few	TRBV4-1	TRBJ2-1	TRBD2	TGCGCCAGCAGCTTTAGCGGGCAATCCTACAATGAGCAGTTCTTC	CASSFSGQSYNEQFF
-	TRBV6-6	TRBJ1-2	-	TGTGCCAGCAGTTACTCGGAGGGCTACACCGGCTACACCTTC	CASSYSEGYTGYTF